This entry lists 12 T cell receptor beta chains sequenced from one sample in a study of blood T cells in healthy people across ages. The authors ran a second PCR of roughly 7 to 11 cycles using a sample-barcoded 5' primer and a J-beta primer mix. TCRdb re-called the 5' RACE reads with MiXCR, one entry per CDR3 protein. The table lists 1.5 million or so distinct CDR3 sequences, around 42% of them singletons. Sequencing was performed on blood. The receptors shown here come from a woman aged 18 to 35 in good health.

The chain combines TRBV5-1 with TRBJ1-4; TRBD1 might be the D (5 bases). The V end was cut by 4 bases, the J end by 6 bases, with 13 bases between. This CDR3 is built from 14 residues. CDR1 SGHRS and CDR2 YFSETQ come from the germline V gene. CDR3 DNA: TGCGCCAGCAGCCTACGGTCCAGGGATGAAAAACTGTTTTTT. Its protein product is CASSLRSRDEKLFF.

CDR3 sequence: CASRLPSSTDTQYF. The CDR3 bases are TGTGCCAGCAGGCTTCCTTCTAGCACAGATACGCAGTATTTT. The chain carries TRBV7-9 and TRBJ2-3; no clear D gene. This CDR3 contains 14 residues. V lost 6 bases and J lost 0, with 10 bases in between. Germline V gene sequence: CDR1 SEHNR, CDR2 FQNEAQ (reference sequence).

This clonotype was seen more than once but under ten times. The CDR3 coding sequence is TGCGCCAGCAGCTTGGGGAAAACCACAGTACCCTACGAGCAGTACTTC. Translation: CASSLGKTTVPYEQYF. V is TRBV5-1 and J is TRBJ2-7; D not resolved. The CDR3 runs to 16 residues. V lost 0 bases and J 2 bases, leaving 15 bases between the germline ends. The germline gives CDR1 SGHRS, CDR2 YFSETQ.

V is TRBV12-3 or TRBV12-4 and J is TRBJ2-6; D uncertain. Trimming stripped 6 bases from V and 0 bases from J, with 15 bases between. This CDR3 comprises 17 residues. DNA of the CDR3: TGTGCCAGCAGGCCGTCGGATAGCCCCTCTGGGGCCAACGTCCTGACTTTC. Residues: CASRPSDSPSGANVLTF.

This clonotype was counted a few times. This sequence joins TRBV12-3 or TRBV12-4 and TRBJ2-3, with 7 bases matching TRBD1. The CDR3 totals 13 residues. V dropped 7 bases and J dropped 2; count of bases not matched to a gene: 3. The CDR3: CASTGQLTDTQYF. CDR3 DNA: TGTGCCAGCACGGGACAGCTCACAGATACGCAGTATTTT.

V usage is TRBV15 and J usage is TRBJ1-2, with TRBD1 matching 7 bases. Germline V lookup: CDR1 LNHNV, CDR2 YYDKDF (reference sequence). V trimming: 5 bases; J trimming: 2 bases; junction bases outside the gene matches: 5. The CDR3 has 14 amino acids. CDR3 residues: CATSYRGTNYGYTF. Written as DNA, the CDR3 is TGTGCCACCAGCTACAGGGGTACCAACTATGGCTACACCTTC.

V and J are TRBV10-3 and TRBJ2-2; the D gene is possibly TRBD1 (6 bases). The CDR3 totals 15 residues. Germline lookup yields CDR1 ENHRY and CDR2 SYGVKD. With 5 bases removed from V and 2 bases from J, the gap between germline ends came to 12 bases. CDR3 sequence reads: CAISPAGVNTGELFF. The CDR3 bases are TGTGCCATCAGTCCGGCAGGGGTCAACACCGGGGAGCTGTTTTTT.

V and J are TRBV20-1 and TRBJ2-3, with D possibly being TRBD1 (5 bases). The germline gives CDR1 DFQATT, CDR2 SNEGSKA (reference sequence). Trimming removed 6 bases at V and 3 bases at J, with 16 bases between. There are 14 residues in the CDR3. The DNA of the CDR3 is TGCAGTGCCAGACAGTTTGGTGTTACAGATACGCAGTATTTT. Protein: CSARQFGVTDTQYF.

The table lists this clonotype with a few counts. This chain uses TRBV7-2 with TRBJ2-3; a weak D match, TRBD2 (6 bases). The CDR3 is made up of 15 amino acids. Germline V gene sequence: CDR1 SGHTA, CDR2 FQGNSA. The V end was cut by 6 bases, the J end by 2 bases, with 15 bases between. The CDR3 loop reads CASRLSGGSTDTQYF. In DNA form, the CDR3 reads TGTGCCAGCAGGCTGAGCGGAGGGTCCACAGATACGCAGTATTTT.

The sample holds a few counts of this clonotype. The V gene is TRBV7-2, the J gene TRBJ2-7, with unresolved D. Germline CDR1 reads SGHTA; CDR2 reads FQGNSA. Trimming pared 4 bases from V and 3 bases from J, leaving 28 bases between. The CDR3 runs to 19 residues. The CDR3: CASSSLPKFSSSTYYEQYF. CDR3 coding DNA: TGTGCCAGCAGCTCCTTACCGAAGTTTAGCTCTTCAACCTACTACGAGCAGTACTTC.

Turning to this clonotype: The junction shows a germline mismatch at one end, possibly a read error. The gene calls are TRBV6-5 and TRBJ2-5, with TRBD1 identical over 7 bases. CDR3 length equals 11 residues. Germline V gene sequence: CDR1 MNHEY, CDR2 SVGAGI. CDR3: CVSSHTGEQYF. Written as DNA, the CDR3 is TGTGTCAGCAGTCATACAGGGGAGCAGTACTTC.

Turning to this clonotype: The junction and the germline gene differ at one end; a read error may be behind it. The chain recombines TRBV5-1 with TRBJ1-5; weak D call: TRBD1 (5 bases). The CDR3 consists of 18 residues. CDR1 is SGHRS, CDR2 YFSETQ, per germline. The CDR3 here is CASSFLNRDRHSNQPQHF. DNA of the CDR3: TGTGCCAGCAGTTTCCTTAACCGGGACCGCCATAGCAATCAGCCCCAGCATTTT.